The clone carrying this T cell receptor beta chain came up once. The assay was immunoSEQ multiplex PCR, and TCRdb's table has in-frame clones only and misses some. Here the sample spans 55,000 to 75,000 clones, around 92% being singletons. Trimming removed 6 bases at V and 0 bases at J, with 18 bases between. The CDR3 has 17 amino acids. The germline CDR1 and CDR2 sequences are SNHLY and FYNNEI. This sample was included in a study of T cell clones after liver transplantation. Study information: TCRbeta sequencing after a pre-transplant mixed lymphocyte reaction identified graft-donor-reactive clones, later tracked in post-transplant blood. Draws occurred before transplant, before withdrawal, and after complete or failed withdrawal.

The receptor comes from a human patient who received a liver transplant. Some T cells may arise from the graft donor. This chain uses TRBV2 with TRBJ2-1; D gene uncertain. The input for sequencing was CD4+ T cells from blood, taken less than 27 months after liver transplant. CDR3 sequence: CASRFGRPPSSYNEQFF. For the CDR3, the DNA is TGTGCCAGCAGGTTCGGTCGCCCACCTAGCTCCTACAATGAGCAGTTCTTC.